This TCR beta chain derives from a study of blood T cell repertoires in COVID-19. Study information: Samples came from the United States, Italy and Spain, spanning acute and convalescent COVID-19. T cells, B-cell-depleted T cells, or PBMCs provided the cDNA or gDNA that served as material.

Seattle participants joined during active infection and were tracked over time. There are 13 residues in the CDR3. J lost 6 bases, V lost 5 bases, and 3 bases had no gene match. Germline-derived CDR1 and CDR2 are SGHAT and FQDESV (reference sequence). This clone occurred a few times. Methods used by the authors: Amplification with reference gene primers provided the estimates of nucleated cell counts. Sequenced by immunoSEQ multiplex PCR; TCRdb stores in-frame clones only, minus some. Clone size and the V and J calls come from that table; the DNA yielded D and trimming. The sample consists of over 200,000 clones, around 80% of them appearing once.

What was sequenced was peripheral blood. This receptor was taken from a woman in her 30s with COVID-19, enrolled during active disease. The chain employs TRBV11-1 and TRBJ2-1; 8 bases match TRBD2. The CDR3 region has the DNA TGTGCCAGCAGCGTCGGGAGGGGCAATGAGCAGTTCTTC. This codes for CASSVGRGNEQFF.